The rows below give T cell receptor beta chains drawn from one sample of a study of CXCR4 blockade with PD-1 therapy in pancreatic cancer. Only in-frame clones appear in the TCRdb table, and some are missing; sequencing was by immunoSEQ multiplex PCR. The sample contains about 17,000 clones, about 72% of which appear only once. The sequenced material came from tumor tissue. These receptors all stem from a human donor with pancreatic ductal adenocarcinoma. Each CDR3 is given with its conserved first and last residue. A D gene is named only where the DNA matches it firmly. Clone size appears in some rows only: once, few, many, or a class for an expanded clone.

>.|.|TRBV18|15|TRBJ1-5
CASSQPGHRGEPQHF
TGTGCCAGCTCACAGCCGGGACATCGGGGAGAGCCCCAGCATTTT
>.|.|TRBV19|15|TRBJ2-3
CASSPAGSSTDTQYF
TGTGCCAGTAGTCCAGCGGGTTCTAGCACAGATACGCAGTATTTT
>.|.|TRBV19|12|TRBJ1-5
CATQGVNQPQHF
TGTGCCACCCAGGGCGTGAATCAGCCCCAGCATTTT
>.|.|TRBV11-3|16|TRBJ2-1
CASSLGSGTQYNEQFF
TGTGCCAGCAGCTTAGGATCCGGGACTCAATACAATGAGCAGTTCTTC
>.|TRBD1|TRBV28|15|TRBJ1-3
CASSYDRGLGNTIYF
TGTGCCAGCAGCTACGACAGGGGGCTCGGAAACACCATATATTTT
>.|.|TRBV19|13|TRBJ1-4
CASSITVSRKLFF
TGTGCCAGTAGTATAACGGTTAGTCGAAAACTGTTTTTT
>.|TRBD2|TRBV6-8|16|TRBJ2-2
CASSTGAGGSTGELFF
TGTGCCAGCAGTACGGGCGCGGGAGGCAGCACCGGGGAGCTGTTTTTT
>.|TRBD2|TRBV29-1|14|TRBJ2-1
CSVVLAGSYNEQFF
TGCAGCGTTGTTCTAGCGGGTTCCTACAATGAGCAGTTCTTC
>medium-sized|TRBD1|TRBV19|15|TRBJ1-1
CASSHRGPENTEAFF
TGTGCCAGTAGTCACAGGGGCCCAGAGAACACTGAAGCTTTCTTT
>once|.|TRBV9|14|TRBJ1-2
CASSVGRTTDGYTF
TGTGCCAGCAGCGTAGGGAGGACAACGGACGGCTACACCTTC
>.|.|TRBV28|17|TRBJ1-2
CASSFAALRRGVYGYTF
TGTGCCAGTAGTTTTGCCGCGCTCCGGAGGGGGGTCTATGGCTACACCTTC
>.|TRBD1|TRBV28|13|TRBJ1-4
CASLDRADEKLFF
TGTGCCTCCCTGGACAGGGCTGATGAAAAACTGTTTTTT
>.|.|TRBV28|16|TRBJ2-3
CASSGSPGFSTDTQYF
TGTGCCAGCAGTGGGTCTCCGGGGTTCAGCACAGATACGCAGTATTTT
>.|TRBD1|TRBV28|14|TRBJ1-5
CASSRTGGLQPQHF
TGTGCCAGCAGCCGAACAGGGGGCCTTCAGCCCCAGCATTTT
>few|TRBD1|TRBV18|14|TRBJ2-5
CASSRGTGGETQYF
TGTGCCAGCTCACGGGGGACAGGGGGAGAGACCCAGTACTTC
>.|.|TRBV12-2|20|TRBJ2-2
CASRLAHDRPGLGNTGELFF
TGTGCAAGTCGCTTAGCGCACGACAGACCGGGACTAGGGAACACCGGGGAGCTGTTTTTT
>.|.|TRBV19|14|TRBJ2-3
CASSIGQTTDTQYF
TGTGCCAGTAGTATCGGACAGACCACAGATACGCAGTATTTT
>.|.|TRBV28|12|TRBJ1-5
CAIRGGNQPQHF
TGTGCCATCCGGGGAGGCAATCAGCCCCAGCATTTT
>.|TRBD1|TRBV10-3|14|TRBJ1-2
CASLRTGANYGYTF
TGTGCCAGCTTACGGACAGGGGCTAACTATGGCTACACCTTC
>.|.|TRBV14|15|TRBJ2-7
CASSHLLDSTYEQYF
TGTGCCAGCAGCCACCTCCTGGACTCAACCTACGAGCAGTACTTC
>few|.|TRBV7-5|14|TRBJ2-7
CASTPDSRFYEQYF
TGTGCCAGCACCCCGGACAGTCGGTTCTACGAGCAGTACTTC
>.|TRBD2|TRBV9|15|TRBJ2-1
CASSGSGGSFNEQFF
TGTGCCAGCAGCGGTAGCGGGGGAAGCTTTAATGAGCAGTTCTTC
>once|TRBD1|TRBV18|15|TRBJ2-7
CASSPPGQGSYKQYF
TGTGCCAGCTCACCACCGGGACAGGGGTCCTACAAGCAGTACTTC
>.|.|TRBV25-1|13|TRBJ2-7
CASSELRASEQYF
TGTGCCAGCAGTGAATTGAGGGCAAGCGAGCAGTACTTC
>once|TRBD1|TRBV19|15|TRBJ2-4
CASSIGGTGRDIQYF
TGTGCCAGTAGTATTGGGGGGACAGGGAGGGACATTCAGTACTTC